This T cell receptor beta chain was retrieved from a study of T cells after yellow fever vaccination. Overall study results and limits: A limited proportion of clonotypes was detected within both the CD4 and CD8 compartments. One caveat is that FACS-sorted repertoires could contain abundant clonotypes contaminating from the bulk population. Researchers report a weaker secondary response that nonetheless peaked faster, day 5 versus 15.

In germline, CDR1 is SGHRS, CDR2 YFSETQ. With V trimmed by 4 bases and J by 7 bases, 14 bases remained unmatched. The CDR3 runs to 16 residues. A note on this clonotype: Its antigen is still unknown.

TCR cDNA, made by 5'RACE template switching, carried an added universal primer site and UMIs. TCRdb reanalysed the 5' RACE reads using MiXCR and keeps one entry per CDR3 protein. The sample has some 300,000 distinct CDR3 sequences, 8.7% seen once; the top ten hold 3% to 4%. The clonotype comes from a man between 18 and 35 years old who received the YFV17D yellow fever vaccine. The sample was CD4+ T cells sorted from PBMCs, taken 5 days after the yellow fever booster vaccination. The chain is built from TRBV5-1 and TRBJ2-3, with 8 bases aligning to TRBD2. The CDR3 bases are TGCGCCAGCAGCCCCCTAACTAGCGGACCTAGGAATACGCAGTATTTT. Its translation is CASSPLTSGPRNTQYF.